This passage covers 26 T cell receptor beta chains from one sample sequenced in a study of PD-1 blockade in mismatch repair-deficient tumors. TCRdb keeps only in-frame clones here, not all; method: immunoSEQ multiplex PCR. Here the sample spans about 24,000 clones, 75% to 85% being singletons. Sequencing was performed on peripheral blood, taken 12 weeks after starting pembrolizumab. These receptor sequences come from an adult with mismatch repair-deficient cancer.

The chain joins TRBV6-6 to TRBJ1-2; D gene uncertain. This CDR3 has 12 residues. CDR1 is MNHNY, CDR2 SVGAGI, per germline (reference sequence). Trimming left V 6 bases short and J 3 bases short, with 8 bases between. In DNA form, the CDR3 reads TGTGCCAGCAGCAACCATGACTATGGCTACACCTTC. Protein: CASSNHDYGYTF.

The chain links TRBV7-6 to TRBJ2-7, with D possibly being TRBD2 (6 bases). This CDR3 has 15 amino acids. CDR1 SGHVS and CDR2 FNYEAQ come from the germline V gene. V gave up 5 bases and J gave up 1 base, with 15 bases separating them. Written as DNA, the CDR3 is TGTGCCAGCAGCCACGCCGGAGGGCCTTCCTACGAGCAGTACTTC. Its protein product is CASSHAGGPSYEQYF.

The V call is TRBV25-1, the J call TRBJ1-2; D is ambiguous. This CDR3 comprises 17 residues. In germline, CDR1 is MGHDK, CDR2 SYGVNS. V was cut by 1 base and J by 7 bases, with 22 bases left in between. CDR3 nucleotide sequence: TGTGCCAGCAGTGAATCGGGGATAGCAGAGGGCGTAACTGGCTACACCTTC. Translated, it gives CASSESGIAEGVTGYTF.

The gene calls are TRBV2 and TRBJ2-7; no firm D call. The CDR3 is 12 residues long. V was cut by 4 bases and J by 1 base, with 5 bases left in between. Per germline, CDR1 SNHLY and CDR2 FYNNEI. CDR3 protein: CASSARSYEQYF. The CDR3 DNA follows: TGTGCCAGCAGTGCACGGTCCTACGAGCAGTACTTC.

The chain recombines TRBV14 with TRBJ1-5, with D perhaps TRBD1 (5 bases). Trimming left V 8 bases short and J 6 bases short, with 20 bases between. From germline, CDR1 is SGHDN and CDR2 FVKESK. The CDR3 extends over 15 amino acids. The DNA for the CDR3 is TGTGCCAGCCTCATCGGGGGAAGGCTTGGTCAGCCCCAGCATTTT. Translation: CASLIGGRLGQPQHF.

The genes are TRBV10-3 and TRBJ2-5; D unclear. Trimming took 0 bases from V and 5 from J, leaving 4 bases between them. Germline values: CDR1 ENHRY, CDR2 SYGVKD. The CDR3 contains 12 residues. CDR3 sequence: CAISESRETQYF. The CDR3 coding sequence is TGTGCCATCAGTGAGTCAAGGGAGACCCAGTACTTC.

This chain connects TRBV10-3 to TRBJ2-1, with TRBD2 matching 8 bases. Germline loops: CDR1 ENHRY, CDR2 SYGVKD. This CDR3 is built from 15 residues. J lost 0 bases, V lost 2 bases, and 0 bases had no gene match. Written as DNA, the CDR3 is TGTGCCATCAGTGAGAGCGGGAGCTCCTACAATGAGCAGTTCTTC. It encodes CAISESGSSYNEQFF.

This sequence joins TRBV7-9 and TRBJ2-3; D remains unclear. Germline CDR1 is SEHNR and CDR2 is FQNEAQ (reference sequence). V gave up 2 bases and J gave up 0 bases, with 6 bases separating them. CDR3 length: 14 residues. The CDR3 nucleotides are TGTGCCAGCAGCTTAACGTATAGCACAGATACGCAGTATTTT. Its protein is CASSLTYSTDTQYF.

This chain joins TRBV5-5 and TRBJ2-7; 7 bases fit TRBD2. In germline, CDR1 is SGHKS, CDR2 YYEKEE (reference sequence). V was clipped by 6 bases and J by 5 bases; unmatched bases: 11. This CDR3 has 14 amino acids. The CDR3: CASIGRRAAHEQYF. CDR3 in DNA: TGTGCCAGCATCGGGAGGCGGGCCGCCCACGAGCAGTACTTC.

Here the CDR3 reads CASSLSGSKNIQYF. The CDR3 region has the DNA TGTGCCAGCAGTCTGTCGGGTTCCAAAAACATTCAGTACTTC. The V and J genes are TRBV28 and TRBJ2-4; unclear D gene. There are 14 residues in the CDR3. Deletions cut 5 bases from V and 2 bases from J, with 10 bases between. Germline loops: CDR1 MDHEN, CDR2 SYDVKM.

This chain uses TRBV10-3 with TRBJ1-1; D may be TRBD1 (5 bases). V lost 4 bases and J lost 1, with 7 bases in between. This CDR3 region has 13 residues. The germline V gene has CDR1 ENHRY and CDR2 SYGVKD. CDR3 sequence reads: CAISARGNTEAFF. The CDR3 nucleotides read TGTGCCATCAGTGCTAGGGGGAACACTGAAGCTTTCTTT.

This clone has just one count. The same CDR3 can be traced to other DNA sequences in this sample. The chain joins TRBV6-4 to TRBJ2-1, with a possible D match to TRBD2 (5 bases). The CDR3 consists of 15 residues. V dropped 0 bases and J dropped 1 base, with 7 bases sitting between them. Germline V lookup: CDR1 MRHNA, CDR2 SNTAGT. In DNA, the CDR3 is TGTGCCAGCAGTGACTCTGCGGGTTCCTACAATGAGCAGTTCTTC. Protein product: CASSDSAGSYNEQFF.

This chain uses TRBV9 with TRBJ1-5, with D maybe TRBD1 (5 bases). This CDR3 is built from 14 residues. Trimming took off 4 bases at V and 3 bases at J, with 11 bases between the two ends. CDR1 and CDR2 (germline): SGDLS, YYNGEE. The CDR3 loop reads CASSSPGTNQPQHF. In DNA, the CDR3 is TGTGCCAGCAGCTCGCCGGGGACCAATCAGCCCCAGCATTTT.

The count of this clone is one. The J gene is TRBJ2-2, the V gene TRBV10-3, with D perhaps TRBD1 (6 bases). Germline V gene lookup returns CDR1 ENHRY and CDR2 SYGVKD. CDR3 size: 15 residues. Trimming removed 0 bases from V and 5 bases from J, with 10 bases in between. The CDR3 DNA reads as TGTGCCATCAGTGAGTCCTTAGGGGGAACCGGGGAGCTGTTTTTT. Protein product: CAISESLGGTGELFF.

This sequence joins TRBV5-1 and TRBJ2-6; D is undetermined. Germline V lookup: CDR1 SGHRS, CDR2 YFSETQ. CDR3 size: 16 residues. With 5 bases removed from V and 0 bases from J, the gap between germline ends came to 12 bases. CDR3 loop: CASSSRQNSGANVLTF. The CDR3, as DNA: TGCGCCAGCAGTAGTAGACAAAACTCTGGGGCCAACGTCCTGACTTTC.

The rearrangement links TRBV6-1 to TRBJ2-3; D might be TRBD1 (5 bases). V was pared by 7 bases and J by 1 base, with 12 bases between. CDR1 is MNHNS, CDR2 SASEGT, per germline. This CDR3 is built from 14 residues. The CDR3 is CASKQDLGTDTQYF. In DNA form, the CDR3 reads TGTGCCAGCAAACAGGATTTGGGCACAGATACGCAGTATTTT.

This clone was picked up one time. CDR3 nucleotide sequence: TGTGCCATCAGTGAGGCGGACTACAATGAGCAGTTCTTC. It specifies CAISEADYNEQFF. The chain joins TRBV10-3 to TRBJ2-1; D gene unclear. CDR3 size: 13 residues. Trimming shortened V by 2 bases and J by 3 bases, and 5 bases separated the two germline ends. Germline CDR1 and CDR2: ENHRY and SYGVKD.

The chain employs TRBV4-3 and TRBJ2-3; 7 bases agree with TRBD2. The CDR3 is 14 amino acids. Germline CDR1 reads LGHNA; CDR2 reads YSLEER. Trimming at V came to 2 bases and at J to 2 bases, leaving 1 base not matched to a gene. The DNA of the CDR3 is TGCGCCAGCAGCCAACGGGAGGTCACAGATACGCAGTATTTT. It specifies CASSQREVTDTQYF.

This rearrangement joins TRBV4-3 to TRBJ2-3, with a possible D match to TRBD1 (8 bases). Germline assignment: CDR1 LGHNA and CDR2 YSLEER. V gave up 3 bases and J gave up 9 bases, with 19 bases separating them. The CDR3 has 15 residues. CDR3 DNA: TGCGCCAGCAGCCAGAAGGACAGGGAGGGGAGAACGCAGTATTTT. Its protein product is CASSQKDREGRTQYF.

The chain has TRBV5-1 and TRBJ2-3; D call uncertain. Looked up from germline, CDR1 is SGHRS and CDR2 is YFSETQ. CDR3 length: 14 residues. Between the trimmed V and J ends, which lost 0 bases and 4 bases, there was a span of 9 bases. In DNA form, the CDR3 reads TGCGCCAGCAGCTTGGGCCCCTCCCCAGATACGCAGTATTTT. It codes for CASSLGPSPDTQYF.

The rearrangement joins TRBV4-1 to TRBJ2-3; 9 nucleotides align to TRBD2. With V trimmed by 3 bases and J by 2 bases, 6 bases remained unmatched. Per germline, CDR1 MGHRA and CDR2 YSYEKL. The CDR3 sequence is 16 residues long. The CDR3 DNA follows: TGCGCCAGCAGCCATGAATTAGCGGGAGCCACAGATACGCAGTATTTT. Protein product: CASSHELAGATDTQYF.

This chain links TRBV9 with TRBJ2-2; perhaps TRBD1 as D (6 bases). Per germline, CDR1 SGDLS and CDR2 YYNGEE. The CDR3 spans 16 residues. V was cut by 4 bases and J by 5 bases, with 18 bases left in between. The CDR3 DNA reads TGTGCCAGCAGCTCCCGCCAGGGGAGAAGAACCGGGGAGCTGTTTTTT. Protein sequence: CASSSRQGRRTGELFF.

CDR3 region: CASSLEVSGTEQFF. The CDR3 coding sequence is TGCGCCAGCAGCTTGGAGGTCTCGGGAACTGAGCAGTTCTTC. The chain is built from TRBV5-1 and TRBJ2-1, with TRBD2 as a possible D gene (5 bases). From germline, CDR1 is SGHRS and CDR2 YFSETQ. V shed 0 bases and J shed 9 bases, with 13 bases lying between them. CDR3 length: 14 residues. The full variable domain, its missing parts supplied by reference TRBV5-1 and TRBJ2-1, is KAGVTQTPRYLIKTRGQQVTLSCSPISGHRSVSWYQQTPGQGLQFLFEYFSETQRNKGNFPGRFSGRQFSNSRSEMNVSTLELGDSALYLCASSLEVSGTEQFFGPGTRLTVL.

This chain uses TRBV10-3 with TRBJ2-7; 9 positions match TRBD1. CDR3 length: 13 residues. In germline, CDR1 is ENHRY, CDR2 SYGVKD. The V segment lost 6 bases and the J segment 2 bases; nucleotides outside the gene matches: 2. CDR3 nucleotides: TGTGCCATCAGGGACAGGGGACCCTACGAGCAGTACTTC. Its protein product is CAIRDRGPYEQYF.

The chain recombines TRBV6-1 with TRBJ2-1; D not certain. CDR3 length: 10 residues. V was pared by 1 base and J by 15 bases, with 7 bases between. CDR1 and CDR2 from the germline V gene are MNHNS and SASEGT. The CDR3 reads CASSEEFRFF. CDR3 DNA: TGTGCCAGCAGTGAAGAGTTCCGGTTCTTC.

V gene TRBV2 combines with J gene TRBJ1-5; 8 bases agree with TRBD1. V trimming: 5 bases; J trimming: 6 bases; junction bases outside the gene matches: 6. The CDR3 is 14 amino acids. Per germline, CDR1 SNHLY and CDR2 FYNNEI. The CDR3 loop reads CASSRDRGGQPQHF. The CDR3 nucleotides are TGTGCCAGCAGTCGAGACAGGGGCGGTCAGCCCCAGCATTTT.